This T cell receptor (beta chain) was recorded in a study of blood T cell repertoires in COVID-19 (dated by TCRdb to about 2020). Regarding the complete study: Samples covering the acute and convalescent phases of COVID-19 were provided by collaborators in the United States, Italy and Spain. The material from the prospective study consisted of cDNA or gDNA derived from T cells, B-cell-depleted T cells, or PBMCs. Sample metadata almost always included a de-identified subject ID, COVID-19 status, age in years and sex. The samples were drawn from two sources: the first 160 participants of the ongoing ImmuneRACE study, and over 1,000 subjects contributed by 6 global collaborators. A freely available public database, intended as a resource for researchers studying the immune response to SARS-CoV-2, is where the repertoires were released. Where available, HLA class I and class II types were taken from metadata supplied by the sample provider and were not determined by assay-based typing. Subjects who had been exposed to COVID-19, were actively infected with it, or had recovered from it provided the deeply sampled blood TCRbeta repertoires that made up the dataset. Points the paper makes about the study in general: How much clinical and demographic metadata was included differed by source and by participant, and the metadata was provided uncurated.

The CDR3 spans 15 residues, from the cysteine through the phenylalanine. Only the CDR3 part of the read is kept: 45 bases, read in frame from the first base. Per the germline V gene, SGHAT is the CDR1 and FQNNGV is the CDR2. At the junction V is shortened by 1 base and J by 2 bases; bases outside the gene matches: 0. TCRbeta CDR3 regions were amplified from genomic DNA using the immunoSEQ Assay, a bias-controlled multiplex PCR. As for the original processing: Nucleated cell counts per sample were estimated from amplification of reference gene primers within the assay. Sequence reads were collapsed and filtered to measure the absolute abundance of every unique TCRbeta CDR3 rearrangement. For each sample, productive Simpson clonality was calculated as the square root of Simpson's diversity index over productive rearrangements. TCRdb carries this immuneACCESS record with in-frame sequences only. Its versions omit some clonotypes, under half of them owing to an unresolved V gene in the studies checked, with the rest unexplained. The V and J calls and clone size were taken over from that table, and D and trimming were inferred from the DNA. This sample comprises approximately 200,000 clones, 75% to 85% of them detected only once. The leading ten clones occupy 6% to 7.5% of the sample.

Comments on this clone: Its cognate antigen has yet to be identified. Within one base of it there is no much larger clone, and no base qualities were kept.

Enrolling through a virtual design, the prospective study's participants ranged in age from roughly 18 to 89 years and lived across 24 United States geographic areas. Cohort assignment in the prospective study relied on participant-reported clinical history from a screening survey and a study questionnaire. Mobile phlebotomists in the prospective study collected whole blood, serum and a nasopharyngeal or oropharyngeal swab from every participant. Participants in the prospective study had the option to provide additional blood draws and questionnaires over an approximately two-month period. Prospective study blood samples were shipped either frozen or at room temperature before DNA extraction.

The TCR comes from a woman aged 40 to 50 with acute COVID-19. Sample: PBMCs or T cells enriched from blood (not recorded which). The chain employs TRBV11-2 and TRBJ2-1, with TRBD1 identical over 9 junction bases. The DNA is as follows: TGTGCCAGCAGCTTAGGGACAGGGGCCTACAATGAGCAGTTCTTC. This sequence encodes CASSLGTGAYNEQFF.